Listed here are 17 T cell receptor beta chains from one sample, sequenced in a study of T-cell memory formation after mild COVID-19 (dated by TCRdb to the early 2020s). Library preparation employed 5' RACE. For sequencing, an Illumina NovaSeq 6000 was employed. TCRdb trimmed the raw reads at Q25, called clones with MiXCR and kept productive beta chains. For every CDR3 protein sequence, its rows merge into one entry that carries the most common genes and DNA. Counted in this sample were around 340,000 distinct CDR3 sequences; roughly 13% of them appeared once. Of the sample, about 24% is held by the ten largest clones. The sequenced sample consisted of PBMCs or a T cell subset sorted from them (not recorded which). Receptors originate from a man aged 18 to 30 who had mild COVID-19 (a few samples of this study predate the infection). The sample titles of this study are shuffled in the database, so cell type and time point are left out; the donor was told from shared clones.

This clonotype appeared a few times. V gene TRBV27 combines with J gene TRBJ2-4; TRBD2 agrees at 7 bases. CDR1 is MNHEY, CDR2 SMNVEV, per germline (reference sequence). The CDR3 consists of 16 residues. After removal of 5 bases from V and 0 bases from J, the junction contained 7 bases not matched to a gene. CDR3 nucleotide sequence: TGTGCCAGCAGTAAGCGGGACGGACTAGCCAAAAACATTCAGTACTTC. Protein: CASSKRDGLAKNIQYF.

This clonotype appeared many times. The rearrangement links TRBV7-6 to TRBJ2-1; D not certain. This CDR3 is 15 amino acids long. Trimming shortened V by 7 bases and J by 12 bases, and 25 bases separated the two germline ends. The germline gives CDR1 SGHVS, CDR2 FNYEAQ. The CDR3 nucleotides are TGTGCCAGCACCGTCTCCCCGGAAGCATTTGAAGTGCAGTTCTTC. The encoded protein is CASTVSPEAFEVQFF. The complete variable domain, with remaining parts taken from reference TRBV7-6 and TRBJ2-1, reads GAGVSQSPRYKVTKRGQDVALRCDPISGHVSLYWYRQALGQGPEFLTYFNYEAQQDKSGLPNDRFSAERPEGSISTLTIQRTEQRDSAMYRCASTVSPEAFEVQFFGPGTRLTVL.

This clonotype was counted between two and nine times. CDR3 region: CASSATATDRELFF. In DNA, the CDR3 is TGTGCCAGCTCAGCGACAGCAACTGATCGGGAGCTGTTTTTT. The chain carries TRBV6-2 or TRBV6-3 and TRBJ2-2; weak D call: TRBD1 (5 bases). Trimming took off 8 bases at V and 9 bases at J, with 19 bases between the two ends. This CDR3 comprises 14 residues. Germline V gene data show CDR1 as MNHEY and CDR2 as SVGEGT.

This clonotype was seen only a few times. The rearrangement joins TRBV6-1 to TRBJ1-2; D is uncertain. Trimming took off 7 bases at V and 8 bases at J, with 11 bases between the two ends. CDR1 MNHNS and CDR2 SASEGT come from the germline V gene. The CDR3 length is 11 residues. CDR3 region: CASKLGRGYTF. The CDR3 region has the DNA TGTGCCAGCAAGCTAGGACGGGGCTACACCTTC.

This clonotype was seen a few times. The chain employs TRBV13 and TRBJ1-1; no reliable D call. The germline V gene encodes CDR1 PRHDT and CDR2 FYEKMQ (reference sequence). The CDR3 runs 10 residues. Trimming shortened V by 5 bases and J by 7 bases, and 5 bases separated the two germline ends. The CDR3 loop is CASSKIEAFF. The CDR3 DNA is TGTGCCAGCAGCAAAATTGAAGCTTTCTTT.

The CDR3 DNA follows: TGTGCCTACGATGTGGGGGGCCAGAACACTGAAGCTTTCTTT. Translation: CAYDVGGQNTEAFF. The chain joins TRBV7-9 to TRBJ1-1; D is possibly TRBD1 (6 bases). Germline assignment: CDR1 SEHNR and CDR2 FQNEAQ (reference sequence). The V end lost 11 bases, the J end lost 1 base, and 17 bases lay between the germline ends. The CDR3 spans 14 residues.

Ten or more counts support this clonotype. The chain couples TRBV5-1 to TRBJ1-3; D gene unclear. V shed 0 bases and J shed 0 bases, with 13 bases lying between them. The germline CDR1 and CDR2 sequences are SGHRS and YFSETQ. The CDR3 length is 17 residues. The chain's CDR3 is CASSLALVGLSGNTIYF. For the CDR3, the DNA is TGCGCCAGCAGCTTGGCCCTGGTCGGACTCTCTGGAAACACCATATATTTT.

The table lists this clonotype with many counts. The rearrangement joins TRBV6-2 or TRBV6-3 to TRBJ2-5; D not resolved. This CDR3 spans 11 amino acids. Per germline, CDR1 MNHEY and CDR2 SVGEGT. Trimming removed 2 bases at V and 5 bases at J, with 3 bases between. The CDR3 is CASSYRETQYF. The CDR3 nucleotides are TGTGCCAGCAGTTACAGGGAGACCCAGTACTTC.

This clonotype was found many times. The V call is TRBV7-3, the J call TRBJ2-1; tentative D call: TRBD2 (7 bases). Germline values: CDR1 SGHTA, CDR2 FQGTGA. The ends were cut back, 5 bases at V and 2 bases at J, with 13 bases in the middle. This CDR3 region has 15 residues. CDR3 DNA sequence: TGTGCCAGCAGCCTTATCGGGGGGCCCTACAATGAGCAGTTCTTC. Translating gives CASSLIGGPYNEQFF.

The chain uses TRBV7-2 and TRBJ2-7; weak D call: TRBD2 (6 bases). V was clipped by 4 bases and J by 3 bases, with 16 bases between them. This CDR3 is 15 amino acids long. From germline, CDR1 is SGHTA and CDR2 FQGNSA. CDR3 sequence (DNA): TGTGCCAGCAGCTATCGACTGCGGGGTCGCTACGAGCAGTACTTC. It yields the protein CASSYRLRGRYEQYF.

V and J are TRBV2 and TRBJ2-4, with D possibly matching TRBD2 (6 bases). Germline V lookup: CDR1 SNHLY, CDR2 FYNNEI. The CDR3 loop spans 16 amino acids. The ends were cut back, 4 bases at V and 1 base at J, with 14 bases in the middle. The CDR3 region is CASSVGGDLAKNIQYF. CDR3 DNA sequence: TGTGCCAGCAGTGTAGGCGGGGATTTGGCCAAAAACATTCAGTACTTC.

There are a few counts of this clonotype. The V call is TRBV7-3, the J call TRBJ2-2, with 11 bases that match TRBD1. Germline V CDR1 and CDR2: SGHTA, FQGTGA. CDR3 size: 18 residues. After removal of 6 bases from V and 2 bases from J, the junction contained 11 bases not matched to a gene. The CDR3 DNA reads TGTGCCAGCAGTCAGGACAAGGACAGGGGGCTAAACACCGGGGAGCTGTTTTTT. Amino acid sequence: CASSQDKDRGLNTGELFF.

This clonotype was seen a few times. The chain carries TRBV4-1 and TRBJ2-5; 8 bases are shared with TRBD2. J lost 4 bases, V lost 4 bases, and 11 bases had no gene match. The germline CDR1 and CDR2 sequences are MGHRA and YSYEKL. This CDR3 is built from 16 residues. CDR3 sequence: CASSRVRGARGETQYF. In DNA form, the CDR3 reads TGCGCCAGCAGCCGCGTGCGGGGGGCCAGGGGAGAGACCCAGTACTTC.

This clonotype was picked up a small number of times. V usage is TRBV30 and J usage is TRBJ2-1; TRBD2 agrees at 7 bases. Germline V lookup: CDR1 GTSNPN, CDR2 SVGIG (reference sequence). This CDR3 region has 13 residues. Trimming cost V 4 bases and J 6 bases; bases outside gene matches: 6. The CDR3 DNA sequence: TGTGCCTGGACCCCGTGGGGGGGCAATGAGCAGTTCTTC. It encodes CAWTPWGGNEQFF.

This clonotype was detected only a few times. This sequence joins TRBV7-2 and TRBJ2-1, with D possibly called TRBD1 or TRBD2 (5 bases each). The V end lost 10 bases, the J end lost 9 bases, and 13 bases lay between the germline ends. Germline CDR1 reads SGHTA; CDR2 reads FQGNSA. The CDR3 is 11 residues long. The CDR3 DNA reads TGTGCCAACGTGATGGGGACTGAGCAGTTCTTC. Its translation: CANVMGTEQFF.

V is TRBV29-1 and J is TRBJ2-7; D might be TRBD1 or TRBD2, each matching 5 bases. CDR3 length equals 15 residues. CDR1 and CDR2 from the germline V gene are SQVTM and ANQGSEA. Trimming took 6 bases from V and 7 from J, leaving 25 bases between them. The CDR3 DNA reads TGCAGCGTCGCCGGGGATCGGGACCTTCCTTATGAGCAGTACTTC. Its protein is CSVAGDRDLPYEQYF.

This clonotype was seen a handful of times. The chain couples TRBV7-2 to TRBJ1-1, with D uncertain. Trimming cost V 5 bases and J 1 base, with 14 bases left between them. CDR1 SGHTA and CDR2 FQGNSA come from the germline V gene. This CDR3 contains 15 residues. CDR3: CASSPSWVGNTEAFF. In DNA, the CDR3 is TGTGCCAGCAGCCCTTCATGGGTGGGGAACACTGAAGCTTTCTTT.